This T cell receptor beta chain was profiled in a study of cytomegalovirus exposure and HLA in healthy donors. The study ran its PCR with 60 Vbeta and 13 Jbeta primers. The assay was immunoSEQ multiplex PCR, and TCRdb's table has in-frame clones only and misses some. The data hold 90,000 to 110,000 clones, with nearly 85% observed a single time. CDR1 is MGHDK and CDR2 is SYGVNS in the germline V gene. The ends were cut back, 9 bases at V and 7 bases at J, with 15 bases in the middle. The CDR3 has 12 residues. As regards this clone: Its antigen is unidentified.

Findings and limits, study-wide: The authors later found HLA-associated TCR beta chains more clonally expanded than equally common others. Per published accounts, TCR beta sequences correctly predicted the HLA-A and HLA-B alleles of most subjects. CMV serostatus was the sole immune exposure information available.

The receptor's source is a man between 18 and 29 years old in good health and CMV-seronegative. The sequencing input was PBMCs. This chain links TRBV25-1 with TRBJ1-1; perhaps TRBD1 as D (5 bases). The CDR3 DNA reads as TGTGCCAGTGGGGGGGAGTCGGGTGAAGCTTTCTTT. It translates to CASGGESGEAFF.